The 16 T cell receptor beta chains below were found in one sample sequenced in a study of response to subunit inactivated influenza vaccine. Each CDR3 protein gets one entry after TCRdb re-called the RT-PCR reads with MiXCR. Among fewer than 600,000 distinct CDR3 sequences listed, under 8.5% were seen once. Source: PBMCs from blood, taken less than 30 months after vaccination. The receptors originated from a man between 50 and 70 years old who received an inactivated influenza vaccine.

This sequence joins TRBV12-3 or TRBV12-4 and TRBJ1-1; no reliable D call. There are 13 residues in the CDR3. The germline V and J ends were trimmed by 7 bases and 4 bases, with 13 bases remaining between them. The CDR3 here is CASTPGLRTEAFF. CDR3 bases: TGTGCCAGCACTCCCGGACTGCGCACTGAAGCTTTCTTT.

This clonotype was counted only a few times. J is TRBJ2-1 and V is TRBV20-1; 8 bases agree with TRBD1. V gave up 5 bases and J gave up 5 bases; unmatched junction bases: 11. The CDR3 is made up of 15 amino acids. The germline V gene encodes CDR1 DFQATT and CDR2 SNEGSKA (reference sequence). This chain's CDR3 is CSASNVAGGHNEQFF. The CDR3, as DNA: TGCAGTGCTTCTAACGTGGCAGGGGGCCACAATGAGCAGTTCTTC.

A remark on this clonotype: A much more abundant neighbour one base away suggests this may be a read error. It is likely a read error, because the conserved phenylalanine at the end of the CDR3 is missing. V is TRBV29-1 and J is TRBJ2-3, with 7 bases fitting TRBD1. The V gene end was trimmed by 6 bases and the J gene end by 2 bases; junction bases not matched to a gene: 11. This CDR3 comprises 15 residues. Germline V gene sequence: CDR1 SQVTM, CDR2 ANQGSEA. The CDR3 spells CSVAGTEITTDTQYS. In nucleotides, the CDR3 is TGCAGCGTGGCCGGGACAGAGATTACCACAGATACGCAGTATTCT.

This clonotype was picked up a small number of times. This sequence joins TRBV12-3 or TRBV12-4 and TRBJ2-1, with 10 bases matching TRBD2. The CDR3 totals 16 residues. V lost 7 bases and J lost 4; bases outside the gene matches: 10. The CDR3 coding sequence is TGTGCCAGCAAGGGGCTAGCGGGAGAGATTTACAATGAGCAGTTCTTC. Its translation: CASKGLAGEIYNEQFF.

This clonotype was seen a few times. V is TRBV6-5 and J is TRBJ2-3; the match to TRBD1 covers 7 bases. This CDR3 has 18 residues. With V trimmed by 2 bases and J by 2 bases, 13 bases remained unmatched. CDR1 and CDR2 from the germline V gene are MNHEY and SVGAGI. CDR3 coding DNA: TGTGCCAGCAGTTACGAGCTGGGAATGGACAGGTCCACAGATACGCAGTATTTT. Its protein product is CASSYELGMDRSTDTQYF.

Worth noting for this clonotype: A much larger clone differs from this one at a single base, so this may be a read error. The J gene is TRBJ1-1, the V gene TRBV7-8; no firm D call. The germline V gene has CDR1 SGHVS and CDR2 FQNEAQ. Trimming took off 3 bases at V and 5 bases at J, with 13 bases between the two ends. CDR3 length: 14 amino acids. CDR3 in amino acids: CASSFISGGTEAFF. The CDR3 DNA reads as TGTGCCAGCAGCTTTATTTCGGGAGGAACTGAAGCTTTCTTT.

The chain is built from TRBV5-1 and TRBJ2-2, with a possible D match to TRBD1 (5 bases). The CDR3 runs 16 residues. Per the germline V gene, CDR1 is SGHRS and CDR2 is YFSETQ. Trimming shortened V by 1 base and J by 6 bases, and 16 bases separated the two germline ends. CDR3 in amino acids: CASSLSSQQQAGELFF. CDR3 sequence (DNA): TGCGCCAGCAGCTTGAGTAGTCAGCAACAGGCCGGGGAGCTGTTTTTT.

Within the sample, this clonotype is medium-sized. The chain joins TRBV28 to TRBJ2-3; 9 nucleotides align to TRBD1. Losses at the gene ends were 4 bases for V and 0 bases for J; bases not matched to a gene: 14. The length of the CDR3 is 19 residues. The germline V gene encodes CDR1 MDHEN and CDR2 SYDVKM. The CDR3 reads CASSSSGTGLTSSTDTQYF. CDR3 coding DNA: TGTGCCAGCAGTTCATCCGGGACAGGGCTGACTTCTAGCACAGATACGCAGTATTTT.

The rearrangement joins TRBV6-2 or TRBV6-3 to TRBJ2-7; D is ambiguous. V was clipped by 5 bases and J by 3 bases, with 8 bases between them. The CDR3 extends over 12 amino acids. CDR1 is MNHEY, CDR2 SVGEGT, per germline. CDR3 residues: CASSIQHYEQYF. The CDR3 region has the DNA TGTGCCAGCAGTATACAACACTACGAGCAGTACTTC.

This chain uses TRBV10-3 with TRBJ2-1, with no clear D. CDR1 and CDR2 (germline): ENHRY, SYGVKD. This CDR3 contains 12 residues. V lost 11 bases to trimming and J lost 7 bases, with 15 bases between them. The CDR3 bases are TGTGCCGCGGCGGACGGATTGAATGAGCAGTTCTTC. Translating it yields CAAADGLNEQFF.

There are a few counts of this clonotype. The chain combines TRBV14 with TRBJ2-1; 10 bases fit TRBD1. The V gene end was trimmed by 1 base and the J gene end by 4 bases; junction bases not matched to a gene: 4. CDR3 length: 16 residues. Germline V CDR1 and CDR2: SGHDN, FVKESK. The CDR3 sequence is CASSQARTGGYNEQFF. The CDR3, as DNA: TGTGCCAGCAGCCAAGCTCGGACAGGGGGTTACAATGAGCAGTTCTTC.

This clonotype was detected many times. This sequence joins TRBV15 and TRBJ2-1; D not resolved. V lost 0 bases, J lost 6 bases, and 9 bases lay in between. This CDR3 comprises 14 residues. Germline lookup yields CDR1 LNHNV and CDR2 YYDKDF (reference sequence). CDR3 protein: CATSRDLLANEQFF. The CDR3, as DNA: TGTGCCACCAGCAGAGATCTATTGGCCAATGAGCAGTTCTTC.

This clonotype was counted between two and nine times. CDR3 residues: CASSPRQGRVYGYTF. The CDR3 DNA reads as TGTGCCAGCAGCCCCCGACAGGGAAGGGTGTATGGCTACACCTTC. The J gene is TRBJ1-2, the V gene TRBV11-2, with 7 bases matching TRBD1. The trim removed 5 bases at V and 5 bases at J, leaving 11 bases unmatched. Germline V lookup: CDR1 SGHAT, CDR2 FQNNGV. This CDR3 comprises 15 residues.

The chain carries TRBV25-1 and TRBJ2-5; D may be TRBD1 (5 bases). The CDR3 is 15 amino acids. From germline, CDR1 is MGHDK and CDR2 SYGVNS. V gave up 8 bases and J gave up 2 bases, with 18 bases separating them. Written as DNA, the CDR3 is TGTGCCAGCGCCACCAATGGGGCAGGACAAGAGACCCAGTACTTC. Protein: CASATNGAGQETQYF.

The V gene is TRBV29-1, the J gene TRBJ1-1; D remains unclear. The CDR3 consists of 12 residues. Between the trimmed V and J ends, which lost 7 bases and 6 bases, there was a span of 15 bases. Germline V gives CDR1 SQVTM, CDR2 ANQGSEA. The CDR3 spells CSAGVWWAEAFF. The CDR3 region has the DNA TGCAGCGCTGGGGTCTGGTGGGCTGAAGCTTTCTTT. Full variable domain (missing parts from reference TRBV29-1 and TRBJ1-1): SAVISQKPSRDICQRGTSLTIQCQVDSQVTMMFWYRQQPGQSLTLIATANQGSEATYESGFVIDKFPISRPNLTFSTLTVSNMSPEDSSIYLCSAGVWWAEAFFGQGTRLTVV.

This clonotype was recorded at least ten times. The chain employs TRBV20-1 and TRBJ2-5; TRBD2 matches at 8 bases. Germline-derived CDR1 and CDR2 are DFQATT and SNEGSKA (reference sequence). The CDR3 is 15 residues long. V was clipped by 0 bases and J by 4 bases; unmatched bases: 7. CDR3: CSARDLGGGTETQYF. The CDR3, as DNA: TGCAGTGCTAGAGATCTCGGGGGGGGGACAGAGACCCAGTACTTC.